A selection of T cell receptor beta chains follows, all from one sample in a study of T-cell reconstitution after alpha-beta-depleted transplantation in children. TCRdb re-derived calls from the PCR reads in MiXCR, one entry per CDR3 protein. Among about 22,000 distinct CDR3 sequences listed, approximately 11% were seen once. The source material was PBMCs from the stem cell graft donor, sampled from the stem cell graft. All receptors come from a human donor who donated a stem cell graft to a child with chronic granulomatous disease. CDR3s include the opening cysteine and the closing phenylalanine or tryptophan. Fields, in order: clone size, J gene, V gene, D gene, CDR3 DNA, CDR3 protein. D genes are given only for firm matches. Only part of the rows carry a size: once, few, many, or a class if the clone is expanded.

>many|TRBJ2-3|TRBV5-5|.
TGTGCCAGCAGCTTCCGGACAGAGACAGATACGCAGTATTTT
CASSFRTETDTQYF
>many|TRBJ2-2|TRBV14|.
TGTGCCAGCAGCCCGAACACCGGGGAGCTGTTTTTT
CASSPNTGELFF
>many|TRBJ2-1|TRBV28|TRBD1
TGTGCCAGCAGACTGGCACCGGGACAGGGGAATGAGCAGTTCTTC
CASRLAPGQGNEQFF
>many|TRBJ2-5|TRBV4-1|.
TGCGCCAGCAGCCAAGAGGGGAGAGAAGAGACCCAGTACTTC
CASSQEGREETQYF
>many|TRBJ2-1|TRBV7-8|.
TGTGCCAGCAGCTTAGTGATAGTTTGGGGAGAAAATGAGCAGTTCTTC
CASSLVIVWGENEQFF
>many|TRBJ2-1|TRBV7-2|TRBD2
TGTGCCAGCAGCTTAGGCGGGGGGCTGAAGACACATGAGCAGTTCTTC
CASSLGGGLKTHEQFF
>many|TRBJ1-2|TRBV18|.
TGTGCCAGCTCACCGGGTGGCAACTATGGCTACACCTTC
CASSPGGNYGYTF
>many|TRBJ2-1|TRBV5-1|.
TGCGCCAGCAGCTTGGCCTACAGCGGAGATGAGCAGTTCTTC
CASSLAYSGDEQFF
>many|TRBJ2-7|TRBV9|.
TGTGCCAGCAGCGTAGGACAGTACGCCTACGAGCAGTACTTC
CASSVGQYAYEQYF
>many|TRBJ2-3|TRBV12-3/TRBV12-4|TRBD1
TGTGCCAGCAGTCTCCACAGGGGATCGGGCACAGATACGCAGTATTTT
CASSLHRGSGTDTQYF
>many|TRBJ2-1|TRBV27|.
TGTGCCAGCAGTTTATCCCAGGACACAATTTACAATGAGCAGTTCTTC
CASSLSQDTIYNEQFF
>many|TRBJ2-7|TRBV5-1|.
TGCGCCAGCAGCCCCCGGGACCCGAAGTTATACGAGCAGTACTTC
CASSPRDPKLYEQYF
>many|TRBJ2-7|TRBV27|.
TGTGCCAGCAGCGGCGGGTACGGGGTAAACGAGCAGTACTTC
CASSGGYGVNEQYF
>.|TRBJ2-1|TRBV12-3/TRBV12-4|TRBD2
TGTGCCAGCAGTTTTGGGGAGGCTAGCGGATACAATGAGCAGTTCTTC
CASSFGEASGYNEQFF
>many|TRBJ2-3|TRBV28|TRBD1
TGTGCCAGCAGTTTACAGGGGGCGCGAACAGATACGCAGTATTTT
CASSLQGARTDTQYF